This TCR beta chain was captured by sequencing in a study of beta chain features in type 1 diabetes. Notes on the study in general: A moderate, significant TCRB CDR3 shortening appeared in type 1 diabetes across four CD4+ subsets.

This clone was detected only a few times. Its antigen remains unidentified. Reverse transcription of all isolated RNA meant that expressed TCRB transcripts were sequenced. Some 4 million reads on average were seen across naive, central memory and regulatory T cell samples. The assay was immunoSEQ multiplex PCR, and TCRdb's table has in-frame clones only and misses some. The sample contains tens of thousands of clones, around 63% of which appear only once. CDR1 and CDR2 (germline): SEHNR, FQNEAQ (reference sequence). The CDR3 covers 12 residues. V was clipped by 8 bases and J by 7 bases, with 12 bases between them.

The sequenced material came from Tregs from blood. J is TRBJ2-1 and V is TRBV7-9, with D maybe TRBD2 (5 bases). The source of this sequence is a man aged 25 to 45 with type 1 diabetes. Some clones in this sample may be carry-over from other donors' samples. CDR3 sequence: CASREIRNEQFF. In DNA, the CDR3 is TGTGCCAGCCGGGAAATTAGGAATGAGCAGTTCTTC.